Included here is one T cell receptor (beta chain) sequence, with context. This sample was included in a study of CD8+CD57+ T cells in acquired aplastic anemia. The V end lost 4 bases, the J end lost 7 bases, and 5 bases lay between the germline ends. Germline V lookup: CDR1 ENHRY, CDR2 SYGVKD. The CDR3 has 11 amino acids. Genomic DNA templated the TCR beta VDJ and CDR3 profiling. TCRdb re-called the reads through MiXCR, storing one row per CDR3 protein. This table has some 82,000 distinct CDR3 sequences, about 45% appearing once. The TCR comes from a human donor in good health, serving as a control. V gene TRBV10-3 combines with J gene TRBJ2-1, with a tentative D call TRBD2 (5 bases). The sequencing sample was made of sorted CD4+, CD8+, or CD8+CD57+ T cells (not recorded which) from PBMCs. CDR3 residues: CAISAGNEQFF. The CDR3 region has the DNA TGTGCCATCAGTGCGGGAAATGAGCAGTTCTTC.